These 29 T cell receptor beta chains were sequenced from one sample in a study of T cell responses to AZD1222 COVID-19 vaccine. The table came from immunoSEQ multiplex PCR; TCRdb's copy has only in-frame clones and leaves some out. The sample contains about 28,000 clones, approximately 78% of which appear only once. The sample here was peripheral blood, taken on day 0 of AZD1222 vaccination. Every receptor here comes from an adult in good health.

This clone is medium-sized by share. In DNA form, the CDR3 reads TGTGCCAGCAGCTTGAAACAGGGGAGTTCCGGCTATGGCTACACCTTC. Protein: CASSLKQGSSGYGYTF. J is TRBJ1-2 and V is TRBV5-5; 7 bases align to TRBD1. With 1 base clipped from V and 4 bases from J, the junction kept 10 bases outside the gene matches. CDR1 is SGHKS, CDR2 YYEKEE, per germline (reference sequence). This CDR3 spans 16 amino acids.

This clone came up a few times. This chain joins TRBV5-1 and TRBJ2-1; D possibly corresponds to TRBD2 (5 bases). Germline CDR1 SGHRS, CDR2 YFSETQ. There are 14 residues in the CDR3. V dropped 6 bases and J dropped 9 bases, with 19 bases sitting between them. As DNA, the CDR3 is TGCGCCAGCATTGACTATCCCGGAGTAGGTGAGCAGTTCTTC. Protein: CASIDYPGVGEQFF.

This clone was recorded once. This chain connects TRBV2 to TRBJ2-6; the D is unclear. Germline V gives CDR1 SNHLY, CDR2 FYNNEI. With 4 bases removed from V and 0 bases from J, the gap between germline ends came to 7 bases. This CDR3 comprises 15 residues. The CDR3 loop is CASSVTDSGANVLTF. In DNA, the CDR3 is TGTGCCAGCAGTGTAACTGACTCTGGGGCCAACGTCCTGACTTTC.

The sample holds a few counts of this clone. Germline is not matched at one junction end, which may reflect a read error. In DNA form, the CDR3 reads TGTGCCAGCAGTTTGGGGGGCTCCGACGAGCAGTACTTC. Protein sequence: CASSLGGSDEQYF. The V call is TRBV6-1, the J call TRBJ2-7; D assignment may be TRBD1 or TRBD2 (6 bases each). Germline assignment: CDR1 MNHNS and CDR2 SASEGT. The CDR3 is made up of 13 amino acids.

The chain is built from TRBV5-1 and TRBJ2-3; 11 bases are shared with TRBD1. Germline-derived CDR1 and CDR2 are SGHRS and YFSETQ. V was clipped by 4 bases and J by 4 bases; unmatched bases: 5. This CDR3 region has 15 residues. The CDR3 sequence is CASSKGQGDADTQYF. The CDR3 DNA sequence: TGCGCCAGCAGCAAGGGACAGGGGGACGCAGATACGCAGTATTTT.

This rearrangement joins TRBV12-3 or TRBV12-4 to TRBJ1-1; perhaps TRBD1 as D (6 bases). V gave up 6 bases and J gave up 4 bases, with 12 bases separating them. The CDR3 is made up of 13 amino acids. The CDR3 bases are TGTGCCAGCAGACTACAGGGCCGCACTGAAGCTTTCTTT. Amino acid sequence: CASRLQGRTEAFF.

The V gene is TRBV19, the J gene TRBJ1-2; 7 nucleotides align to TRBD1. The ends lost 10 bases at V and 4 bases at J; junction bases unmatched: 6. The length of the CDR3 is 12 residues. Germline assignment: CDR1 LNHDA and CDR2 SQIVND (reference sequence). The CDR3 spells CAIKTGLYGYTF. The DNA for the CDR3 is TGTGCCATTAAGACAGGGCTCTATGGCTACACCTTC.

The rearrangement uses TRBV5-1 and TRBJ1-3; the D is unclear. Trimming shortened V by 1 base and J by 0 bases, and 8 bases separated the two germline ends. The germline gives CDR1 SGHRS, CDR2 YFSETQ. This CDR3 has 15 amino acids. CDR3 residues: CASSLWAASGNTIYF. The CDR3 DNA reads as TGCGCCAGCAGCTTGTGGGCCGCCTCTGGAAACACCATATATTTT.

This sequence joins TRBV5-1 and TRBJ1-2; D is ambiguous. The V end lost 4 bases, the J end lost 4 bases, and 14 bases lay between the germline ends. Germline assignment: CDR1 SGHRS and CDR2 YFSETQ. CDR3 length equals 14 residues. CDR3 region: CASSALGSLYGYTF. The CDR3 DNA sequence: TGCGCCAGCAGCGCCTTAGGGAGTCTCTATGGCTACACCTTC. Looking up the rest from reference TRBV5-1 and TRBJ1-2 gives the full variable domain: KAGVTQTPRYLIKTRGQQVTLSCSPISGHRSVSWYQQTPGQGLQFLFEYFSETQRNKGNFPGRFSGRQFSNSRSEMNVSTLELGDSALYLCASSALGSLYGYTFGSGTRLTVV.

The V gene is TRBV20-1, the J gene TRBJ1-2, with D hard to call. Germline assignment: CDR1 DFQATT and CDR2 SNEGSKA (reference sequence). Trimming stripped 5 bases from V and 10 bases from J, with 14 bases between. This CDR3 region has 11 residues. The CDR3 DNA reads as TGCAGTGCTCCGTGGACGGGTGACTACACCTTC. Its protein is CSAPWTGDYTF.

CDR3 DNA: TGTGCCAGCAGCCTAAACCCCATTACAGCCAGCAATCAGCCCCAGCATTTT. It yields the protein CASSLNPITASNQPQHF. The chain is built from TRBV21-1 and TRBJ1-5; the DNA was not compared with TRBD1, the D call given in the table. TRBV21-1 corresponds to a pseudogene. The CDR3 covers 17 residues.

The chain links TRBV7-9 to TRBJ1-6; weak D call: TRBD1 (6 bases). Germline loops: CDR1 SEHNR, CDR2 FQNEAQ (reference sequence). The CDR3 is 14 residues long. Trimming took 1 base from V and 7 from J, leaving 8 bases between them. The CDR3 sequence: CASSLVQGNSPLHF. CDR3 DNA sequence: TGTGCCAGCAGCTTAGTACAGGGAAATTCACCCCTCCACTTT.

CDR3 amino acids: CASSSRTGQNEQFF. CDR3 nucleotides: TGCGCCAGCAGCTCAAGGACAGGGCAAAATGAGCAGTTCTTC. The V call is TRBV5-1, the J call TRBJ2-1; 8 bases agree with TRBD1. The germline V gene encodes CDR1 SGHRS and CDR2 YFSETQ. This CDR3 is built from 14 residues. V shed 3 bases, J shed 7 bases, and the junction held 6 bases outside the gene matches.

This clone has only a few counts. This rearrangement joins TRBV30 to TRBJ1-1; unclear D gene. The germline gives CDR1 GTSNPN, CDR2 SVGIG (reference sequence). Trimming shortened V by 0 bases and J by 1 base, and 6 bases separated the two germline ends. CDR3 length equals 13 residues. The CDR3 loop is CAWSVKGNTEAFF. The CDR3 bases are TGTGCCTGGAGTGTAAAAGGGAACACTGAAGCTTTCTTT.

The rearrangement links TRBV6-8 to TRBJ2-4; TRBD2 aligns across 8 bases. The length of the CDR3 is 18 residues. Germline trimming cut 2 bases from V and 2 bases from J; bases unmatched to any gene: 11. Germline values: CDR1 MNHGY, CDR2 SAAAGT. This chain's CDR3 is CASSYRGGRSIPKNIQYF. CDR3 nucleotides: TGTGCCAGCAGTTACCGGGGGGGGAGATCTATTCCCAAAAACATTCAGTACTTC.

This clone was seen only a few times. This chain connects TRBV3-1 (or the pseudogene TRBV3-2) to TRBJ2-7, with a weak D call TRBD2 (6 bases). Deletions cut 10 bases from V and 4 bases from J, with 17 bases between. The CDR3 is 13 residues long. The germline gives CDR1 LGHDT, CDR2 YNNKEL (reference sequence). The CDR3 spells CATQDYAGYEQYF. CDR3 bases: TGTGCCACCCAGGACTACGCGGGGTACGAGCAGTACTTC.

This chain links TRBV5-5 with TRBJ1-6, with D unclear. CDR3 length: 12 amino acids. The V end was cut by 6 bases, the J end by 10 bases, with 11 bases between. The germline CDR1 and CDR2 sequences are SGHKS and YYEKEE (reference sequence). The CDR3 reads CASTSDLSPLHF. The CDR3, as DNA: TGTGCCAGCACCTCCGACTTATCACCCCTCCACTTT. The full variable domain, in which reference TRBV5-5 and TRBJ1-6 provide the parts outside the CDR3, is DAGVTQSPTHLIKTRGQQVTLRCSPISGHKSVSWYQQVLGQGPQFIFQYYEKEERGRGNFPDRFSARQFPNYSSELNVNALLLGDSALYLCASTSDLSPLHFGNGTRLTVT.

This clone was seen only a few times. V is TRBV5-6 and J is TRBJ1-3, with unresolved D. The CDR3 runs 15 residues. V gave up 0 bases and J gave up 4 bases, with 11 bases separating them. CDR1 and CDR2 (germline): SGHDT, YYEEEE. CDR3 loop: CASSLGTGYGNTIYF. In DNA form, the CDR3 reads TGTGCCAGCAGCTTGGGGACGGGGTACGGAAACACCATATATTTT.

V is TRBV2 and J is TRBJ1-2, with a weak D call TRBD1 (6 bases). This CDR3 comprises 12 residues. Trimming took off 6 bases at V and 7 bases at J, with 12 bases between the two ends. CDR1 is SNHLY, CDR2 FYNNEI, per germline. This CDR3 reads CASRNRASGYTF. DNA for the CDR3: TGTGCCAGCAGAAACAGGGCGAGTGGCTACACCTTC.

In its sample, this clone is medium-sized (0.01 to 0.1%). This chain connects TRBV10-2 to TRBJ2-1; D remains unclear. Germline values: CDR1 WSHSY, CDR2 SAAADI. V shed 8 bases and J shed 6 bases, with 8 bases lying between them. The CDR3 consists of 11 residues. The CDR3 DNA is TGCGCCAGCGGAGCTATCAATGAGCAGTTCTTC. It codes for CASGAINEQFF.

V is TRBV23-1 and J is TRBJ2-1; 8 bases agree with TRBD1. TRBV23-1 has ORF status, its function being uncertain. This CDR3 region has 18 residues. The junction had 15 bases not matched to a gene; V was cut back by 3 bases and J by 5 bases. The CDR3 region is CASSHSPVRDRTNNEQFF. The CDR3 DNA follows: TGCGCCAGCAGTCACTCACCAGTCCGGGACAGGACTAACAATGAGCAGTTCTTC.

V usage is TRBV19 and J usage is TRBJ1-5; D remains unclear. Trimming took 5 bases from V and 4 from J, leaving 12 bases between them. The CDR3 sequence is 14 residues long. Germline CDR1 reads LNHDA; CDR2 reads SQIVND (reference sequence). CDR3 nucleotides: TGTGCCAGTAGTCCCCGGTCTGGAAATCAGCCCCAGCATTTT. It specifies CASSPRSGNQPQHF.

This clone was seen a single time. Written as DNA, the CDR3 is TGTGCCAGCAGCCAAGATCGGGCAGGCGCAGATACGCAGTATTTT. Its translation is CASSQDRAGADTQYF. The chain is built from TRBV3-1 (or the pseudogene TRBV3-2) and TRBJ2-3; D call uncertain. The CDR3 has 15 amino acids. The ends were cut back, 0 bases at V and 4 bases at J, with 11 bases in the middle. Germline CDR1 LGHDT, CDR2 YNNKEL (reference sequence).

In its sample, this clone was seen a few times. The chain joins TRBV6-4 to TRBJ2-1; D gene uncertain. CDR3 length: 10 residues. Germline CDR1 and CDR2: MRHNA and SNTAGT. The V and J ends lost 5 bases and 8 bases respectively, with 4 bases between them. CDR3 loop: CASSRYEQFF. In DNA, the CDR3 is TGTGCCAGCAGTAGGTATGAGCAGTTCTTC.

Comment on this clone: Other DNA sequences in the sample encode the same CDR3. The rearrangement links TRBV9 to TRBJ2-5; 9 nucleotides match TRBD2. Germline CDR1 and CDR2: SGDLS and YYNGEE. CDR3 length equals 15 residues. V shed 0 bases, J shed 5 bases, and the junction held 5 bases outside the gene matches. DNA for the CDR3: TGTGCCAGCAGCGTAGGACTCGCGGGGGGGGAGACCCAGTACTTC. It encodes CASSVGLAGGETQYF.

The chain uses TRBV3-1 (or the pseudogene TRBV3-2) and TRBJ2-5; TRBD1 or TRBD2 may be the D gene (5 bases each). The CDR3 runs 17 residues. V lost 0 bases and J 4 bases, leaving 18 bases between the germline ends. Germline V lookup: CDR1 LGHDT, CDR2 YNNKEL (reference sequence). The CDR3 DNA reads as TGTGCCAGCAGCCAAGATCCGTCGGGACCGGGGCGAGAGACCCAGTACTTC. Amino acid sequence: CASSQDPSGPGRETQYF.

This clone was observed a few times. The genes are TRBV9 and TRBJ1-4; unclear D gene. Looked up from germline, CDR1 is SGDLS and CDR2 is YYNGEE. The CDR3 runs 15 residues. Trimming pared 4 bases from V and 7 bases from J, leaving 17 bases between. The CDR3 DNA reads as TGTGCCAGCAGCCCCCGGGGTGGGTCGTCTGAAAAACTGTTTTTT. Protein: CASSPRGGSSEKLFF.

The rearrangement joins TRBV19 to TRBJ1-2, with D tentatively TRBD1 (5 bases). Trimming removed 7 bases at V and 4 bases at J, with 10 bases between. CDR3 length: 12 residues. From germline, CDR1 is LNHDA and CDR2 SQIVND (reference sequence). The CDR3 nucleotides are TGTGCCAGTACCCCCGGGGGCTATGGCTACACCTTC. Translating it yields CASTPGGYGYTF.

V is TRBV6-5 and J is TRBJ2-5, with 9 bases fitting TRBD1. Germline-derived CDR1 and CDR2 are MNHEY and SVGAGI. The J segment lost 5 bases and the V segment lost 6 bases, leaving 4 bases of the junction unmatched. There are 13 residues in the CDR3. The CDR3 spells CASRTGGRETQYF. In nucleotides, the CDR3 is TGTGCCAGCAGGACAGGGGGGCGGGAGACCCAGTACTTC.